A selection of T cell receptor beta chains follows, all from one sample in a study of post-analysis software for immune sequencing data. TCRdb re-analysed the PCR reads in MiXCR, keeping a single row per CDR3 protein. Of about 540,000 distinct CDR3 sequences listed, 30% to 40% are singletons. Sequenced sample: blood. These TCRs come from a girl aged 2 to 17 with multiple sclerosis. Each CDR3 is given with its conserved first and last residue. D genes are given only for firm matches. Part of the rows lack a size; the others show once, few, many or a class for expanded clones.

TRBV5-6,16,few,TRBD2,TRBJ2-5,TGTGCCAGCAGCTTGAGCGGGGGGGCCTTAGGGGAGACCCAGTACTTC,CASSLSGGALGETQYF
TRBV7-2,17,-,TRBD2,TRBJ2-7,TGTGCCAGCAGCTTTAGATTCCGACTAGCGGCTTCCTACGAGCAGTACTTC,CASSFRFRLAASYEQYF
TRBV5-1,15,few,TRBD2,TRBJ2-7,TGCGCCAGCCGACTAGCGGGGTTTAACTCCTACGAGCAGTACTTC,CASRLAGFNSYEQYF
TRBV7-9,13,-,-,TRBJ2-1,TGTGCCAGCAGCTTTACCCCCGGGGGAAACCAGTTCTTC,CASSFTPGGNQFF
TRBV11-2,15,-,-,TRBJ2-3,TGTGCCAGCAGCTTAGATATTTCGGGGACAGATACGCAGTATTTT,CASSLDISGTDTQYF
TRBV4-1,16,once,-,TRBJ1-6,TGCGCCAGCAGCCAAGTTTGGATGACCGGTGGTTCACCCCTCCACTTT,CASSQVWMTGGSPLHF
TRBV15,15,many,TRBD1,TRBJ2-7,TGTGCCACTTCCCCGGCAGGGGGCTTTATCCACGAGCAGTACTTC,CATSPAGGFIHEQYF
TRBV11-2,13,few,-,TRBJ1-2,TGTGCCAGCAGCCCCGTTCCCTATGGTGGCTACACCTTC,CASSPVPYGGYTF
TRBV20-1,13,-,-,TRBJ2-7,TGCACCCTCCTGCGGGCGGCCCCCTACGAGCAGTACTTC,CTLLRAAPYEQYF
TRBV6-5,14,few,-,TRBJ1-4,TGTGCCAGCAGCTACAGGGACCTGGATGAAAAACTGTTTTTT,CASSYRDLDEKLFF